A single sample gave rise to the 13 T cell receptor beta chains below, sequenced in a study of blood T cell repertoires in COVID-19. The data were produced by immunoSEQ multiplex PCR, yet TCRdb's version contains in-frame clones alone and is incomplete. The profile shows 150,000 to 200,000 clones, approximately 79% of them singletons. The sample taken for sequencing was peripheral blood. These receptors all come from a man aged 55-75 years with active or convalescent COVID-19.

The chain employs TRBV2 and TRBJ2-5, with a tentative D call TRBD1 (5 bases). The CDR3 spans 12 residues. V gave up 9 bases and J gave up 4 bases, with 12 bases separating them. CDR1 and CDR2 (germline): SNHLY, FYNNEI. CDR3 protein: CASFRGPETQYF. The CDR3 DNA sequence: TGTGCCAGTTTTAGGGGCCCAGAGACCCAGTACTTC. The entire variable domain, with the rest obtained from reference TRBV2 and TRBJ2-5, is as follows: EPEVTQTPSHQVTQMGQEVILRCVPISNHLYFYWYRQILGQKVEFLVSFYNNEISEKSEIFDDQFSVERPDGSNFTLKIRSTKLEDSAMYFCASFRGPETQYFGPGTRLLVL.

V usage is TRBV5-1 and J usage is TRBJ2-7; the D is unclear. This CDR3 is 14 amino acids long. Trimming pared 0 bases from V and 3 bases from J, leaving 10 bases between. CDR1 SGHRS and CDR2 YFSETQ come from the germline V gene. The CDR3 loop is CASSLEAGLYEQYF. CDR3 sequence (DNA): TGCGCCAGCAGCTTGGAGGCAGGCCTCTACGAGCAGTACTTC.

V is TRBV10-3 and J is TRBJ2-1; 10 positions agree with TRBD2. With 10 bases clipped from V and 4 bases from J, the junction kept 7 bases outside the gene matches. The CDR3 has 14 residues. Germline V gene sequence: CDR1 ENHRY, CDR2 SYGVKD. CDR3 amino acids: CATKTSGEYNEQFF. The CDR3, as DNA: TGTGCCACCAAAACTAGCGGGGAGTACAATGAGCAGTTCTTC.

The J gene is TRBJ2-1, the V gene TRBV28, with 12 nucleotides matching TRBD2. The CDR3 runs to 18 residues. J gave up 0 bases and V 5 bases, and 8 bases lay outside the gene matches. In germline, CDR1 is MDHEN, CDR2 SYDVKM. CDR3 nucleotides: TGTGCCAGCAGTGCCGGGACTAGCGGGCCGAGCTCCTACAATGAGCAGTTCTTC. Protein: CASSAGTSGPSSYNEQFF.

The gene calls are TRBV9 and TRBJ2-5, with 15 bases matching TRBD2. Germline CDR1 reads SGDLS; CDR2 reads YYNGEE. The length of the CDR3 is 18 residues. Trimming took 5 bases from V and 0 from J; bases not matched to a gene: 8. DNA for the CDR3: TGTGCCAGCAGTCCTAGGACTAGCGGGAGGGCCAACCAAGAGACCCAGTACTTC. Its translation is CASSPRTSGRANQETQYF.

This clone was recorded only once. This chain links TRBV6-6 with TRBJ2-7; 8 bases map to TRBD1. CDR3 length equals 15 residues. Germline CDR1 MNHNY, CDR2 SVGAGI (reference sequence). V trimming: 4 bases; J trimming: 3 bases; junction bases outside the gene matches: 8. Here the CDR3 reads CASSSTLDRGYEQYF. In DNA, the CDR3 is TGTGCCAGCAGTTCCACCCTTGACAGGGGCTACGAGCAGTACTTC.

The chain carries TRBV7-9 and TRBJ1-2, with TRBD1 as a possible D gene (6 bases). The V gene lost 5 bases and the J gene lost 2 bases, with 18 bases spanning the gap. Germline CDR1 and CDR2: SEHNR and FQNEAQ (reference sequence). CDR3 length: 16 residues. The CDR3 nucleotides are TGTGCCAGCAGCATGTCCGGGACAAGGCTCAACTATGGCTACACCTTC. It specifies CASSMSGTRLNYGYTF.

This clone was picked up one time. The chain links TRBV4-2 to TRBJ1-4; no firm D call. CDR3 length: 16 residues. V was clipped by 0 bases and J by 3 bases, with 11 bases between them. Germline V gives CDR1 LGHNA, CDR2 YNFKEQ. The CDR3 DNA reads as TGTGCCAGCAGCCAAGATCCGAGGCTACCTAATGAAAAACTGTTTTTT. Its translation: CASSQDPRLPNEKLFF.

The chain carries TRBV12-3 or TRBV12-4 and TRBJ2-7; D gene uncertain. The V end was cut by 3 bases, the J end by 7 bases, with 7 bases between. CDR3 length: 11 residues. The CDR3 loop is CASSLVQEQYF. CDR3 in DNA: TGTGCCAGCAGTTTGGTCCAGGAGCAGTACTTC.

The chain links TRBV10-3 to TRBJ2-7; D possibly corresponds to TRBD1 (6 bases). The ends were cut back, 2 bases at V and 3 bases at J, with 11 bases in the middle. This CDR3 has 14 residues. Germline-derived CDR1 and CDR2 are ENHRY and SYGVKD. Written as DNA, the CDR3 is TGTGCCATCAGTGAGAGCGACAGGATCTACGAGCAGTACTTC. This encodes CAISESDRIYEQYF.

CDR3 sequence reads: CASSRLDSFTEKLFF. CDR3 nucleotide sequence: TGTGCCAGCAGCCGGTTGGACAGTTTCACTGAAAAACTGTTTTTT. The chain employs TRBV28 and TRBJ1-4; D may be TRBD1 (6 bases). The germline V and J ends were trimmed by 6 bases and 7 bases, with 18 bases remaining between them. Per germline, CDR1 MDHEN and CDR2 SYDVKM. This CDR3 has 15 residues.

The rearrangement joins TRBV28 to TRBJ1-2; 9 bases align to TRBD1. The CDR3 is 17 amino acids. Losses at the gene ends were 5 bases for V and 3 bases for J; bases not matched to a gene: 13. Germline V gene sequence: CDR1 MDHEN, CDR2 SYDVKM. CDR3 DNA: TGTGCCAGCAGTCCGCGACAGGGGGGGTATAGCTACTATGGCTACACCTTC. This sequence encodes CASSPRQGGYSYYGYTF.

J is TRBJ1-3 and V is TRBV5-1; D is ambiguous. The germline V gene has CDR1 SGHRS and CDR2 YFSETQ. The V gene lost 4 bases and the J gene lost 0 bases, with 14 bases spanning the gap. The CDR3 runs to 16 residues. CDR3 coding DNA: TGCGCCAGCAGCCCGGGTCAGTCTTTCTCTGGAAACACCATATATTTT. Protein: CASSPGQSFSGNTIYF.